Included here is one T cell receptor (beta chain) sequence, with context. TCRdb's table, derived via immunoSEQ multiplex PCR, lists solely in-frame clones and lacks some. The top ten clones hold 33% of a sample with some 14,000 clones, about 87% of them seen once. The data belong to a study of blood T cell repertoires in COVID-19. Study as a whole: Both acute and convalescent COVID-19 samples were obtained from the United States, Italy and Spain.

The CDR3 spans 13 residues. Germline lookup yields CDR1 MNHEY and CDR2 SMNVEV (reference sequence). Between the trimmed V and J ends, which lost 3 bases and 8 bases, there was a span of 14 bases. The chain has TRBV27 and TRBJ2-7, with a weak D call TRBD2 (6 bases). The clonotype comes from a human donor in a cohort sampled during active COVID-19. Sequenced sample: peripheral blood. CDR3 nucleotide sequence: TGTGCCAGCAGTTTCTCCAGGGAGGCGAAGCAGTACTTC. This encodes CASSFSREAKQYF.